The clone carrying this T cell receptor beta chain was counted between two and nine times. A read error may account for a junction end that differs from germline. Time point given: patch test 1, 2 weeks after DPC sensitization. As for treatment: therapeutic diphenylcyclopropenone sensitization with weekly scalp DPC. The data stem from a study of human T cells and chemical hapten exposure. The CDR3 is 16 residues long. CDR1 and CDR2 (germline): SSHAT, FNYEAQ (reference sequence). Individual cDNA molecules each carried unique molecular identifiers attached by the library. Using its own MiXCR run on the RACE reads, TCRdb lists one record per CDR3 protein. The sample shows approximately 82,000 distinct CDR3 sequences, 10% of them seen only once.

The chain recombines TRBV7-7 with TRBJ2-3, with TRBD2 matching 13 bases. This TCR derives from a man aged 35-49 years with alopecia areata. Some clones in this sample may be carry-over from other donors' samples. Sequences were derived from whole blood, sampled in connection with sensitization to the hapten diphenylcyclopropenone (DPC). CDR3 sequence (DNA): TGTGCTAGCAGCCCGGGGACTAGCGGGACCACAGATACGCAGTATTTT. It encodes CASSPGTSGTTDTQYF.